This T cell receptor (beta chain) was identified in a study of shared clonotypes between healthy human individuals. In the naive CD8 group, cells lacked CD45RO and were positively selected for CCR7, so terminally differentiated effector memory CD45RA+ cells were left out. The germline V gene has CDR1 SGHNT and CDR2 YYREEE (reference sequence). The CDR3 sequence is 14 residues long. V was clipped by 0 bases and J by 2 bases, with 9 bases between them. TCRdb keeps only in-frame clones here, not all; method: immunoSEQ multiplex PCR. The sample yields almost 700,000 clones, roughly nine tenths seen once.

V is TRBV5-4 and J is TRBJ2-7; D possibly corresponds to TRBD2 (6 bases). The receptor comes from a man under 40 in good health. Source material: naive CD8+ T cells sorted from blood. The CDR3 nucleotides read TGTGCCAGCAGCTTGGACGGGAGTCCCTACGAGCAGTACTTC. It translates to CASSLDGSPYEQYF.